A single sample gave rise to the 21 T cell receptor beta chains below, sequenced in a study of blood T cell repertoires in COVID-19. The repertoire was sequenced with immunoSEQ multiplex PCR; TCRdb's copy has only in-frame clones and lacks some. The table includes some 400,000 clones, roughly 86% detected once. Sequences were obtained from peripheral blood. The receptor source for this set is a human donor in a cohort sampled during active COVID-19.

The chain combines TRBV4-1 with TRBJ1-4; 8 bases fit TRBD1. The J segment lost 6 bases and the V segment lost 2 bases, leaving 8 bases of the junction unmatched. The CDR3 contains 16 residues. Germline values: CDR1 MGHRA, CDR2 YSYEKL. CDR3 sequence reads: CASSQNTGGIYEKLFF. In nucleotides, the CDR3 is TGCGCCAGCAGCCAAAATACAGGGGGGATTTATGAAAAACTGTTTTTT.

DNA for the CDR3: TGTGCCAGCAGTCCACTCAGCGGGAGTGGGAACACCGGGGAGCTGTTTTTT. It yields the protein CASSPLSGSGNTGELFF. This rearrangement joins TRBV6-6 to TRBJ2-2, with TRBD2 matching over 8 bases. From germline, CDR1 is MNHNY and CDR2 SVGAGI (reference sequence). This CDR3 spans 17 amino acids. V lost 5 bases, J lost 1 base, and 9 bases stayed unmatched.

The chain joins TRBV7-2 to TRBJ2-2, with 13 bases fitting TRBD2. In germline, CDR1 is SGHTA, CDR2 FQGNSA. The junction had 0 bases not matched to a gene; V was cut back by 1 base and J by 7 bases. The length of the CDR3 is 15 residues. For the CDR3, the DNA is TGTGCCAGCAGCTTAGGACTAGCGGGGGGCGGGGAGCTGTTTTTT. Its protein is CASSLGLAGGGELFF.

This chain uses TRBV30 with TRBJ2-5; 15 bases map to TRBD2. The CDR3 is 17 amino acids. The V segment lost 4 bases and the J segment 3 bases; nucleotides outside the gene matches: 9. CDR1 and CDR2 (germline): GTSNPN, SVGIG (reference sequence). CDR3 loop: CAWTIRTSGRGEETQYF. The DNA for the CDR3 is TGTGCCTGGACTATAAGGACTAGCGGGAGGGGGGAAGAGACCCAGTACTTC.

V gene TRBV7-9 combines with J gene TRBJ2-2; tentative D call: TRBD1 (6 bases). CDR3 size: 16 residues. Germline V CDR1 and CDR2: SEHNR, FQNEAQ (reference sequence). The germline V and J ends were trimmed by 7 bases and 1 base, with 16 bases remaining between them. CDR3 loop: CASTHEQGKNTGELFF. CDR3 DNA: TGTGCCAGCACCCATGAGCAGGGGAAGAACACCGGGGAGCTGTTTTTT.

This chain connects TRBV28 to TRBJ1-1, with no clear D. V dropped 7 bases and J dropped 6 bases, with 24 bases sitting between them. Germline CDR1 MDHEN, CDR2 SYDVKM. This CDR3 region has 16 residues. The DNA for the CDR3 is TGTGCCAGCATTGAGGCGCCCTCTTTTTCGAGGGCTGAAGCTTTCTTT. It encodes CASIEAPSFSRAEAFF.

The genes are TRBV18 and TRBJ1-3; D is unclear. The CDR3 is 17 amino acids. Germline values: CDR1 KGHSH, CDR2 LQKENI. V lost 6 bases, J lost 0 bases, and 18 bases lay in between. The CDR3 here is CASSSARLSSSGNTIYF. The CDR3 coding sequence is TGTGCCAGCTCTTCTGCTAGGCTGTCCAGCTCTGGAAACACCATATATTTT. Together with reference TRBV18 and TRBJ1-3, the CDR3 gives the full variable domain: NAGVMQNPRHLVRRRGQEARLRCSPMKGHSHVYWYRQLPEEGLKFMVYLQKENIIDESGMPKERFSAEFPKEGPSILRIQQVVRGDSAAYFCASSSARLSSSGNTIYFGEGSWLTVV.

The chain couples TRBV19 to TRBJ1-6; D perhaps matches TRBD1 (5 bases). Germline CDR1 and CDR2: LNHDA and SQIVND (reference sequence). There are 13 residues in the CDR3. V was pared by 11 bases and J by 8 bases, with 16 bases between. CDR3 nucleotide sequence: TGTGCCGGTGGGGGGAATATGGATTCACCCCTCCACTTT. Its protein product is CAGGGNMDSPLHF.

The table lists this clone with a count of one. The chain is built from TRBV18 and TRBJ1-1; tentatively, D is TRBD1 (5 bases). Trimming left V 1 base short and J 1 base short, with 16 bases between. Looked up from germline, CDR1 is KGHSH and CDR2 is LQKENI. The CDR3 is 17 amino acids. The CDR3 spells CASSPRTQARWNTEAFF. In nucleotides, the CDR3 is TGTGCCAGCTCACCACGGACACAGGCGCGATGGAACACTGAAGCTTTCTTT.

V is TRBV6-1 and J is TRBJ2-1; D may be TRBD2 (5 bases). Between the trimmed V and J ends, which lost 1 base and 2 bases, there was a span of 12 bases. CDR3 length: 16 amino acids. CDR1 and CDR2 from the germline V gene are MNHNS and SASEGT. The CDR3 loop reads CASSEDRTSTYNEQFF. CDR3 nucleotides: TGTGCCAGCAGTGAAGATAGGACTTCGACCTACAATGAGCAGTTCTTC.

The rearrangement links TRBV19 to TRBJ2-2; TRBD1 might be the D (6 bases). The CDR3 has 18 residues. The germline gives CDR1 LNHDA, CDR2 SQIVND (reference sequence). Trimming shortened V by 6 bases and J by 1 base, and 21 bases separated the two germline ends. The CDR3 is CASRGQVQVQGNTGELFF. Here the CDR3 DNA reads TGTGCCAGTAGGGGCCAAGTTCAGGTACAGGGGAACACCGGGGAGCTGTTTTTT.

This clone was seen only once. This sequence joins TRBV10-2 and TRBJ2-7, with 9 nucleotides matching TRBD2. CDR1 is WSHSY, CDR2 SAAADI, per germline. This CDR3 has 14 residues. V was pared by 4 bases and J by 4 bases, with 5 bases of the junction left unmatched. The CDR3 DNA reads TGCGCCAGCAGTGCGAGTAGCGGGGGTTACGAGCAGTACTTC. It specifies CASSASSGGYEQYF.

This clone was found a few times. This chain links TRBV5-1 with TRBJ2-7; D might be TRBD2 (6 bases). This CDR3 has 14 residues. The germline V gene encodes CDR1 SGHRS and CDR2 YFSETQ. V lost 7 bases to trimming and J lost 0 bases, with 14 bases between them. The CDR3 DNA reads TGCGCCAGCGGAATACGGGACTTCTCCTACGAGCAGTACTTC. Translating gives CASGIRDFSYEQYF.

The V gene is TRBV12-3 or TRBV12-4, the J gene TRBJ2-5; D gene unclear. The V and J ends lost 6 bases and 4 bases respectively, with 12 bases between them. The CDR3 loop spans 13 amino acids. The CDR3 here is CASSLRHSETQYF. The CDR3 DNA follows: TGTGCCAGCAGCCTACGACACTCAGAGACCCAGTACTTC.

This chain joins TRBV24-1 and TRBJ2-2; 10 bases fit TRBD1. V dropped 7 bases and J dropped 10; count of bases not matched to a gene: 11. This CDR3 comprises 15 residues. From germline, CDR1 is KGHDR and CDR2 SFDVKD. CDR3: CATSSRDRGYEELFF. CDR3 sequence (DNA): TGTGCCACCAGCTCTAGGGACAGGGGTTACGAGGAGCTGTTTTTT.

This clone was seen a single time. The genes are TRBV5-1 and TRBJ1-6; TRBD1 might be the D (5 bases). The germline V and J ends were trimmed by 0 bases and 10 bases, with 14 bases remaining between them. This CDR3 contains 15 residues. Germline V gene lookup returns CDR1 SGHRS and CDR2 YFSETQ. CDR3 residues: CASSLDGGADSPLHF. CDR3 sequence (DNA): TGCGCCAGCAGCTTGGACGGCGGGGCGGACTCACCCCTCCACTTT.

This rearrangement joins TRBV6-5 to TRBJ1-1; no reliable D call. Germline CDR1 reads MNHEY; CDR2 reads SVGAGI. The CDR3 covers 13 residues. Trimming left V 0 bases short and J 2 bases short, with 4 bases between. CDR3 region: CASSYSLNTEAFF. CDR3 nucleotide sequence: TGTGCCAGCAGTTACTCCCTAAACACTGAAGCTTTCTTT.

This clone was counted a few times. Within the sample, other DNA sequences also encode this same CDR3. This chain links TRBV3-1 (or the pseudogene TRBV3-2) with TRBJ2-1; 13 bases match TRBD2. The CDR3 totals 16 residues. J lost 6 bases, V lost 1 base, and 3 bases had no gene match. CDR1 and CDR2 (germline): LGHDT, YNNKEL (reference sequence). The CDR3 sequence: CASSQGLAGGPNEQFF. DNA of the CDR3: TGTGCCAGCAGCCAAGGACTAGCGGGGGGTCCCAATGAGCAGTTCTTC.

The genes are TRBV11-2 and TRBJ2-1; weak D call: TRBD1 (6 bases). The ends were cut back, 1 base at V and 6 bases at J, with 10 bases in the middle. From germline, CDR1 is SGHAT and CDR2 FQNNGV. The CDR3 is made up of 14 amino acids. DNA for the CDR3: TGTGCCAGCAGCTTAGCAGGGGTGGTCAATGAGCAGTTCTTC. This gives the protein CASSLAGVVNEQFF.

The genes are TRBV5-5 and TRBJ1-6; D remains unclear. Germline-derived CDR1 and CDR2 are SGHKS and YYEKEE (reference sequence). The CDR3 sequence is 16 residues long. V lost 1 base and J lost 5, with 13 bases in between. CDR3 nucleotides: TGTGCCAGCAGCTTGTGGGGAGGGAACAATAATTCACCCCTCCACTTT. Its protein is CASSLWGGNNNSPLHF.

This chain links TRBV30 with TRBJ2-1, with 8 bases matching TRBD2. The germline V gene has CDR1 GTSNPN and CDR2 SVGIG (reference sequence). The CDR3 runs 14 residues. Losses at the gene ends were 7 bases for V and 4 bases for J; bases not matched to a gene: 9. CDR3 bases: TGTGCCTTCCGTAGCGGGATGCGGTACAATGAGCAGTTCTTC. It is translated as CAFRSGMRYNEQFF. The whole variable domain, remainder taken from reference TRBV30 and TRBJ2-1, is SQTIHQWPATLVQPVGSPLSLECTVEGTSNPNLYWYRQAAGRGLQLLFYSVGIGQISSEVPQNLSASRPQDRQFILSSKKLLLSDSGFYLCAFRSGMRYNEQFFGPGTRLTVL.